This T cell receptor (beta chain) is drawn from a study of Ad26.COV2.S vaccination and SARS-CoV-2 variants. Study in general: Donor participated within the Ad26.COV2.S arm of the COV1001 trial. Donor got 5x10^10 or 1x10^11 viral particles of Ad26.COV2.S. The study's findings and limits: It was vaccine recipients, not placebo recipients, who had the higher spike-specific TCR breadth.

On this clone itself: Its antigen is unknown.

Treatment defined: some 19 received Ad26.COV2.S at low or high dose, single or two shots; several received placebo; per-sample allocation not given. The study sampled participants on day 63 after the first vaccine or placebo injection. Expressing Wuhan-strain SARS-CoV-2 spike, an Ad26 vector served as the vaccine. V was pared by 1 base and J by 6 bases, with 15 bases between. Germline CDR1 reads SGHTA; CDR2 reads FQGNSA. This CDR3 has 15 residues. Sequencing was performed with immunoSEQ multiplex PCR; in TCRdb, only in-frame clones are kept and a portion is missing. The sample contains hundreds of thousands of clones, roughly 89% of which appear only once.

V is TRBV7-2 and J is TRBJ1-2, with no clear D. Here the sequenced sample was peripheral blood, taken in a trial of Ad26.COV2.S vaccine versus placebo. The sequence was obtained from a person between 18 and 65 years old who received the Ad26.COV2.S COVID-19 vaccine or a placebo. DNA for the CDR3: TGTGCCAGCAGCTTAGGGCAGACCCGCACGGATGGCTACACCTTC. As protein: CASSLGQTRTDGYTF.